This T cell receptor beta chain was sequenced for a study of response to subunit inactivated influenza vaccine. Study-wide results and caveats: Each seasonal influenza vaccination, the authors suggested, recruits few new T cells.

In regard to this clonotype: Its antigen remains unidentified.

One entry per CDR3 protein results from TCRdb running MiXCR on the RT-PCR reads. The table records 250,000 to 350,000 distinct CDR3 sequences, about 20% of them present only once. Trimming shortened V by 1 base and J by 1 base, and 4 bases separated the two germline ends. Germline-derived CDR1 and CDR2 are LNHNV and YYDKDF (reference sequence). The CDR3 is 13 amino acids. The source material was PBMCs from blood, sampled 21 months after vaccination. The TCR was taken from a man aged 50 to 75 who received an inactivated influenza vaccine. The chain combines TRBV15 with TRBJ1-2; D call uncertain. The CDR3 DNA follows: TGTGCCACCAGCAGAGCTAGTAACTATGGCTACACCTTC. Translating it yields CATSRASNYGYTF.